This TCR beta chain comes out of a study of blood T cells in healthy people across ages. The second PCR ran 7 to 11 cycles with a sample-barcoded 5' primer and J-beta primers. TCRdb analysed the 5' RACE reads with MiXCR anew, one entry per CDR3 protein. The sample includes more than 650,000 distinct CDR3 sequences, about 20% of them seen just once. The sequence came from a man in his 70s in good health. Material for sequencing was blood.

The CDR3 loop reads CASSQDGLAGEDTQYF. DNA of the CDR3: TGCGCCAGCAGCCAAGATGGGCTAGCGGGAGAAGATACGCAGTATTTT. The V call is TRBV4-3, the J call TRBJ2-3, with 10 bases fitting TRBD2. Germline-derived CDR1 and CDR2 are LGHNA and YSLEER. The CDR3 has 16 amino acids. V shed 0 bases and J 5 bases; nucleotides not matched to a gene: 5.